The 23 T cell receptor beta chains presented below share a single source sample, sequenced in a study of ipilimumab plus nivolumab after autologous stem cell transplantation. Repertoires were generated with immunoSEQ multiplex PCR, while TCRdb's copy carries only in-frame clones and drops some. The data show tens of thousands of clones, 83% seen once. Sequenced material: PBMCs, taken in a trial of ipilimumab plus nivolumab as post-transplant consolidation. These receptors were taken from a male donor with diffuse large B-cell lymphoma.

The rearrangement uses TRBV2 and TRBJ1-5; the D is unclear. The V gene's germline CDR1 is SNHLY and CDR2 FYNNEI. The CDR3 is 13 residues long. V lost 6 bases, J lost 9 bases, and 15 bases lay in between. The DNA for the CDR3 is TGTGCCAGCAGGTTTGACACTGTTCGGCCCCAGCATTTT. Translation: CASRFDTVRPQHF.

The rearrangement links TRBV5-4 to TRBJ2-3; 7 nucleotides align to TRBD2. This CDR3 comprises 15 residues. With V trimmed by 3 bases and J by 0 bases, 4 bases remained unmatched. Germline assignment: CDR1 SGHNT and CDR2 YYREEE (reference sequence). This CDR3 is CASSSPGGSTDTQYF. For the CDR3, the DNA is TGTGCCAGCAGCTCACCGGGGGGTAGCACAGATACGCAGTATTTT.

This sequence joins TRBV2 and TRBJ2-1; 9 nucleotides align to TRBD2. V lost 6 bases and J lost 4; bases outside the gene matches: 7. CDR3 length: 15 amino acids. Germline V gene sequence: CDR1 SNHLY, CDR2 FYNNEI. The CDR3, as DNA: TGTGCCAGCAGCGCCTTAGCGGGGGCGTACAATGAGCAGTTCTTC. This gives the protein CASSALAGAYNEQFF.

The chain recombines TRBV29-1 with TRBJ2-7; D may match TRBD1 or TRBD2 (5 bases each). Trimming stripped 1 base from V and 6 bases from J, with 7 bases between. CDR1 is SQVTM and CDR2 is ANQGSEA in the germline V gene. CDR3 length: 11 amino acids. In nucleotides, the CDR3 is TGCAGCGTTGAAGGGGGGAGCGAGCAGTACTTC. Its translation is CSVEGGSEQYF.

The chain carries TRBV5-1 and TRBJ2-3, with a possible D match to TRBD1 (6 bases). CDR3 size: 14 residues. V was trimmed by 2 bases and J by 0 bases, leaving 7 bases between them. Germline V gives CDR1 SGHRS, CDR2 YFSETQ. The CDR3 loop reads CASSFGQSTDTQYF. The CDR3, as DNA: TGCGCCAGCAGCTTCGGACAGAGCACAGATACGCAGTATTTT.

V and J are TRBV7-2 and TRBJ2-2; a possible D gene is TRBD2 (6 bases). The V end was cut by 0 bases, the J end by 2 bases, with 13 bases between. This CDR3 comprises 17 residues. Germline lookup yields CDR1 SGHTA and CDR2 FQGNSA. CDR3: CASSLAEGTFNTGELFF. In DNA, the CDR3 is TGTGCCAGCAGCTTAGCGGAGGGGACCTTCAACACCGGGGAGCTGTTTTTT.

This CDR3 reads CAVRPRGDSYNEQFF. The DNA of the CDR3 is TGTGCCGTCCGACCCAGGGGGGATTCCTACAATGAGCAGTTCTTC. This chain joins TRBV19 and TRBJ2-1; TRBD1 might be the D (7 bases). The V and J ends lost 11 bases and 1 base respectively, with 18 bases between them. CDR1 and CDR2 (germline): LNHDA, SQIVND (reference sequence). The CDR3 loop spans 15 amino acids.

Of note for this clone: The same CDR3 can be traced to other DNA sequences in this sample. The V and J genes are TRBV6-5 and TRBJ2-1; D is ambiguous. This CDR3 is built from 14 residues. From germline, CDR1 is MNHEY and CDR2 SVGAGI. V was cut by 6 bases and J by 5 bases, with 14 bases left in between. The CDR3 loop is CASSYGGGNNEQFF. CDR3 sequence (DNA): TGTGCCAGCAGCTACGGCGGCGGAAACAATGAGCAGTTCTTC.

The V and J genes are TRBV6-6 and TRBJ2-3, with D hard to call. The CDR3 spans 15 residues. The V end lost 6 bases, the J end lost 2 bases, and 15 bases lay between the germline ends. Germline CDR1 reads MNHNY; CDR2 reads SVGAGI (reference sequence). The CDR3 loop is CASRDRLGITDTQYF. The CDR3 bases are TGTGCCAGCAGGGATCGACTGGGGATCACAGATACGCAGTATTTT.

The V gene is TRBV5-1, the J gene TRBJ1-2; TRBD1 matches 8 bases. Germline loops: CDR1 SGHRS, CDR2 YFSETQ. CDR3 length: 13 residues. V shed 3 bases and J 8 bases; nucleotides not matched to a gene: 6. This chain's CDR3 is CASSSGQASGYTF. The CDR3 DNA sequence: TGCGCCAGCAGCTCGGGACAGGCCTCAGGCTACACCTTC. The variable domain in full, completed from reference TRBV5-1 and TRBJ1-2, reads KAGVTQTPRYLIKTRGQQVTLSCSPISGHRSVSWYQQTPGQGLQFLFEYFSETQRNKGNFPGRFSGRQFSNSRSEMNVSTLELGDSALYLCASSSGQASGYTFGSGTRLTVV.

The chain joins TRBV9 to TRBJ1-3, with D tentatively TRBD1 (6 bases). From germline, CDR1 is SGDLS and CDR2 YYNGEE. This CDR3 region has 17 residues. The V end was cut by 3 bases, the J end by 0 bases, with 16 bases between. The DNA for the CDR3 is TGTGCCAGCAGCGCGGCGGTAGGGGGGGGCTCTGGAAACACCATATATTTT. Translated: CASSAAVGGGSGNTIYF. The full variable domain, with the rest looked up from reference TRBV9 and TRBJ1-3, is DSGVTQTPKHLITATGQRVTLRCSPRSGDLSVYWYQQSLDQGLQFLIQYYNGEERAKGNILERFSAQQFPDLHSELNLSSLELGDSALYFCASSAAVGGGSGNTIYFGEGSWLTVV.

The rearrangement uses TRBV5-1 and TRBJ1-1, with 11 bases that match TRBD1. This CDR3 is 14 amino acids long. The V segment lost 4 bases and the J segment 4 bases; nucleotides outside the gene matches: 3. Per germline, CDR1 SGHRS and CDR2 YFSETQ. In DNA form, the CDR3 reads TGCGCCAGCAGCCTGGGACAGGGGGGCACTGAAGCTTTCTTT. Amino acids: CASSLGQGGTEAFF.

The chain couples TRBV4-3 to TRBJ1-1, with D possibly matching TRBD1 (5 bases). Trimming took 0 bases from V and 5 from J, leaving 13 bases between them. CDR1 LGHNA and CDR2 YSLEER come from the germline V gene. The CDR3 is 15 amino acids. The CDR3 DNA is TGCGCCAGCAGCCAAGATCCCGGGGGGGGGACTGAAGCTTTCTTT. The encoded protein is CASSQDPGGGTEAFF.

The count of this clone is one. The rearrangement uses TRBV5-4 and TRBJ2-1, with D tentatively TRBD2 (5 bases). CDR3 length equals 15 residues. V lost 1 base and J lost 0, with 8 bases in between. Germline V lookup: CDR1 SGHNT, CDR2 YYREEE (reference sequence). The CDR3 loop is CASSLPDSSYNEQFF. CDR3 in DNA: TGTGCCAGCAGCTTGCCGGACTCCTCCTACAATGAGCAGTTCTTC.

In its sample, this clone was seen once. Other DNA sequences in the sample encode the same CDR3. This chain joins TRBV7-6 and TRBJ1-1; D gene uncertain. The CDR3 runs to 14 residues. Trimming cost V 5 bases and J 1 base, with 11 bases left between them. From germline, CDR1 is SGHVS and CDR2 FNYEAQ. DNA for the CDR3: TGTGCCAGCAGCCTTTGGACCGGGAACACTGAAGCTTTCTTT. Translation gives CASSLWTGNTEAFF.

Here the CDR3 DNA reads TGTGCCAGCTCGTCGGGACCGCCGTCCTCTGGAAACACCATATATTTT. Encoded protein: CASSSGPPSSGNTIYF. The chain is built from TRBV18 and TRBJ1-3; TRBD1 is a possible D gene (5 bases). Germline V gene lookup returns CDR1 KGHSH and CDR2 LQKENI. The CDR3 is 16 residues long. Trimming stripped 6 bases from V and 0 bases from J, with 15 bases between.

V is TRBV7-9 and J is TRBJ1-1; D remains unclear. V was shortened by 5 bases and J by 4 bases, with 5 bases between the two germline ends. This CDR3 has 11 residues. The germline gives CDR1 SEHNR, CDR2 FQNEAQ (reference sequence). CDR3 sequence reads: CASSTVTEAFF. The DNA of the CDR3 is TGTGCCAGCAGCACAGTCACTGAAGCTTTCTTT.

Here the CDR3 DNA reads TGTGCCAGCACCAACGGGGGGGGAAGCTCCTACGAGCAGTACTTC. Translated, it gives CASTNGGGSSYEQYF. This rearrangement joins TRBV6-6 to TRBJ2-7; 8 positions agree with TRBD2. Trimming took 7 bases from V and 0 from J; bases not matched to a gene: 8. The CDR3 has 15 amino acids. CDR1 is MNHNY, CDR2 SVGAGI, per germline (reference sequence).

This clone was detected only once. V gene TRBV11-2 combines with J gene TRBJ2-1; D gene unclear. V lost 1 base, J lost 1 base, and 8 bases lay in between. This CDR3 is built from 15 residues. The V gene's germline CDR1 is SGHAT and CDR2 FQNNGV. CDR3 DNA: TGTGCCAGCAGCTTAGGCCCACAGTCCTACAATGAGCAGTTCTTC. Translation: CASSLGPQSYNEQFF.

In this sample, this clone turned up a few times. This rearrangement joins TRBV2 to TRBJ1-1; D is undetermined. CDR1 and CDR2 (germline): SNHLY, FYNNEI. This CDR3 is 13 amino acids long. V shed 4 bases and J shed 0 bases, with 6 bases lying between them. CDR3 DNA: TGTGCCAGCAGTGGATCAGTGAACACTGAAGCTTTCTTT. It specifies CASSGSVNTEAFF.

In this sample, this clone turned up a few times. V and J are TRBV10-3 and TRBJ2-5; TRBD2 matches 10 bases. CDR3 length: 16 amino acids. J was trimmed by 5 bases and V by 8 bases; bases with no gene match: 14. The V gene's germline CDR1 is ENHRY and CDR2 SYGVKD. The CDR3 coding sequence is TGTGCCATCGGGGTTTCTAGCGGGGGCTGGGGGGAGACCCAGTACTTC. Protein: CAIGVSSGGWGETQYF.

This CDR3 is CASSPAGNSPLHF. CDR3 nucleotide sequence: TGTGCCAGCTCACCAGCGGGAAATTCACCCCTCCACTTT. This rearrangement joins TRBV18 to TRBJ1-6, with unresolved D. The germline CDR1 and CDR2 sequences are KGHSH and LQKENI. This CDR3 is 13 amino acids long. Trimming removed 2 bases at V and 7 bases at J, with 6 bases between.

The gene calls are TRBV27 and TRBJ1-1; D call uncertain. The CDR3 spans 14 residues. CDR1 and CDR2 from the germline V gene are MNHEY and SMNVEV (reference sequence). V was clipped by 5 bases and J by 8 bases, with 18 bases between them. CDR3 nucleotides: TGTGCCAGCAGTCCACAAGAACGACGGACCGAAGCTTTCTTT. It is translated as CASSPQERRTEAFF.